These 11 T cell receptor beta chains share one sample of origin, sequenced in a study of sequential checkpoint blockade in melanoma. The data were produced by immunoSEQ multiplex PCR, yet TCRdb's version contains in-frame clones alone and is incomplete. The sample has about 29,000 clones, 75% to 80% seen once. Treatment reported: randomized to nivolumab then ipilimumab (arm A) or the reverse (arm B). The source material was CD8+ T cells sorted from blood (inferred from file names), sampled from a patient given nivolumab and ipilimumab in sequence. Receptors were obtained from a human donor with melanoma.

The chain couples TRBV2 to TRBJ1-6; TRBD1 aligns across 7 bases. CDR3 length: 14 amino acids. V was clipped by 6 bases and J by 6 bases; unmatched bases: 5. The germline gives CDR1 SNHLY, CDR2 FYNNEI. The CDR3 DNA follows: TGTGCCAGCAGGCCGGGACAGCTTAATTCACCCCTCCACTTT. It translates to CASRPGQLNSPLHF.

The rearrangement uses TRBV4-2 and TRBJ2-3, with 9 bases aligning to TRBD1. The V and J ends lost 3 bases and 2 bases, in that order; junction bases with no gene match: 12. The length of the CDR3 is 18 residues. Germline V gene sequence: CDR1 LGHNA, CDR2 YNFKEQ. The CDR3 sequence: CASSQAGTGTSPTDTQYF. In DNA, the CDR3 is TGTGCCAGCAGCCAGGCTGGGACAGGGACCTCACCCACAGATACGCAGTATTTT.

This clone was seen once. The DNA for the CDR3 is TGTGCCAGCAGTTTACAGGGGACTGAGCAGTTCTTC. This encodes CASSLQGTEQFF. The chain links TRBV13 to TRBJ2-1, with 7 bases lining up with TRBD1. There are 12 residues in the CDR3. The V and J ends lost 6 bases and 9 bases, in that order; junction bases with no gene match: 5. Germline CDR1 reads PRHDT; CDR2 reads FYEKMQ (reference sequence). Filled out from reference TRBV13 and TRBJ2-1, the complete variable domain reads AAGVIQSPRHLIKEKRETATLKCYPIPRHDTVYWYQQGPGQDPQFLISFYEKMQSDKGSIPDRFSAQQFSDYHSELNMSSLELGDSALYFCASSLQGTEQFFGPGTRLTVL.

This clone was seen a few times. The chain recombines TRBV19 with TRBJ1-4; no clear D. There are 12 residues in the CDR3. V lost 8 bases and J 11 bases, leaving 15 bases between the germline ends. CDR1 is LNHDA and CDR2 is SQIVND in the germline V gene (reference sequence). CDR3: CASPSSPGKLFF. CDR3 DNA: TGTGCCAGTCCCTCCTCACCGGGGAAACTGTTTTTT.

The CDR3 bases are TGCGCCAGCAGCGACCCCCATAGCGGCTCCTACGAGCAGTACTTC. The encoded protein is CASSDPHSGSYEQYF. The J gene is TRBJ2-5, the V gene TRBV4-1, with D maybe TRBD2 (6 bases). The J call may be wrong; the DNA end is better matched by TRBJ2-7. Germline V gene data show CDR1 as MGHRA and CDR2 as YSYEKL. This CDR3 comprises 15 residues.

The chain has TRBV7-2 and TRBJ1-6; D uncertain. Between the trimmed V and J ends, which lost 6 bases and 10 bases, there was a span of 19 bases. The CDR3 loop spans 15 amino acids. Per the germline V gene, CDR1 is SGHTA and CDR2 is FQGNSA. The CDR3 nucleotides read TGTGCCAGCAGAGGGATCCGGGATGCCACCTCACCCCTCCACTTT. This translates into CASRGIRDATSPLHF.

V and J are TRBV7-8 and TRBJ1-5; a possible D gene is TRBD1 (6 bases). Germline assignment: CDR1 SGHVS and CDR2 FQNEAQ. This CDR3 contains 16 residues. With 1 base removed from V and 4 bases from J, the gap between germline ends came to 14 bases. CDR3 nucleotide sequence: TGTGCCAGCAGCTTAGGGTGGACAGAGGAAAATCAGCCCCAGCATTTT. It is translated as CASSLGWTEENQPQHF. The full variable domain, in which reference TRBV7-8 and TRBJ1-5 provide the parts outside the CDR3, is GAGVSQSPRYKVAKRGQDVALRCDPISGHVSLFWYQQALGQGPEFLTYFQNEAQLDKSGLPSDRFFAERPEGSVSTLKIQRTQQEDSAVYLCASSLGWTEENQPQHFGDGTRLSIL.

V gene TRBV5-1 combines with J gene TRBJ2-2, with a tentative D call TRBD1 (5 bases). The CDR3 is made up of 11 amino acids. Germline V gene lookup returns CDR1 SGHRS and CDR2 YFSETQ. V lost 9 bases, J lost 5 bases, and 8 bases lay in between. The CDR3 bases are TGCGCCACTTCAGGGACCGGGGAGCTGTTTTTT. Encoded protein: CATSGTGELFF.

CDR3 sequence reads: CATHPTGDEEKLFF. The CDR3 DNA is TGTGCCACCCATCCGACAGGGGACGAGGAAAAACTGTTTTTT. The chain carries TRBV19 and TRBJ1-4; TRBD1 matches at 8 bases. Losses at the gene ends were 10 bases for V and 8 bases for J; bases not matched to a gene: 12. CDR1 LNHDA and CDR2 SQIVND come from the germline V gene (reference sequence). The CDR3 has 14 residues.

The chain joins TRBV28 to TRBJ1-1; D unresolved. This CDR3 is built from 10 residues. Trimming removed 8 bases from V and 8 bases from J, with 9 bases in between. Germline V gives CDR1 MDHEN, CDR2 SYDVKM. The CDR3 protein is CASERSEAFF. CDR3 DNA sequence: TGTGCCAGCGAAAGAAGCGAAGCTTTCTTT.

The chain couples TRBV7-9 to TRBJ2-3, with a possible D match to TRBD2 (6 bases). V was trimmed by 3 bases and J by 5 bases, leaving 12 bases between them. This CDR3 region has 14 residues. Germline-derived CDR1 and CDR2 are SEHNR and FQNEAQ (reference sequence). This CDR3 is CASSLPGVRDTQYF. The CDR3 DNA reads TGTGCCAGCAGCTTGCCGGGAGTAAGAGATACGCAGTATTTT.